This T cell receptor beta chain was retrieved from a study of blood T cell repertoires in COVID-19. Background on the study: T cells, B-cell-depleted T cells, or PBMCs provided the cDNA or gDNA that served as material.

V lost 2 bases to trimming and J lost 1 base, with 8 bases between them. CDR3 length: 14 residues. Germline assignment: CDR1 SGHAT and CDR2 FQNNGV. TCRdb keeps only in-frame clones here, not all; method: immunoSEQ multiplex PCR. The sample yields around 180,000 clones, 80% seen once. This TCR came from an older man with active or convalescent COVID-19. This rearrangement joins TRBV11-2 to TRBJ2-5, with unresolved D. The sample was peripheral blood. The CDR3 coding sequence is TGTGCCAGCAGCTTAAATCCGGGCCAAGAGACCCAGTACTTC. Encoded protein: CASSLNPGQETQYF. The full variable domain, in which reference TRBV11-2 and TRBJ2-5 provide the parts outside the CDR3, is EAGVAQSPRYKIIEKRQSVAFWCNPISGHATLYWYQQILGQGPKLLIQFQNNGVVDDSQLPKDRFSAERLKGVDSTLKIQPAKLEDSAVYLCASSLNPGQETQYFGPGTRLLVL.